This T cell receptor beta chain derives from a study of cytomegalovirus exposure and HLA in healthy donors. At the level of the study: In an early release, HLA-typed donors contributed about 80 million unique TCR sequences.

The study ran its PCR with 60 Vbeta and 13 Jbeta primers. The table came from immunoSEQ multiplex PCR; TCRdb's copy has only in-frame clones and leaves some out. The sample carries about 190,000 clones, 75% to 85% recorded once. The CDR3 extends over 13 amino acids. Between the trimmed V and J ends, which lost 4 bases and 0 bases, there was a span of 6 bases. Germline loops: CDR1 LNHDA, CDR2 SQIVND (reference sequence). This clone was recorded once. Its antigen is currently unknown. At sampling all donors were nominally healthy, likely with unrecorded immune exposures. General study results and limits: Cytomegalovirus status was reportedly diagnosed by the classifier with high specificity and sensitivity.

Material for sequencing was PBMCs. The receptor's source is a woman aged 25 to 39 in good health and CMV-seropositive. This rearrangement joins TRBV19 to TRBJ1-1; D remains ambiguous. The CDR3 nucleotides are TGTGCCAGTAGTACGTCCCTGAACACTGAAGCTTTCTTT. It translates to CASSTSLNTEAFF.